Below, one T cell receptor (beta chain) is given with its context. Antigen: not known. This sample is part of a study of cytomegalovirus exposure and HLA in healthy donors. Findings and caveats of the study: TCR association rates varied by HLA locus in a later analysis, with DRB1 highest and HLA-C lowest. In the analysis, some V segments, TRBV6-2 and TRBV6-3 included, were excluded as indistinguishable. When a later analysis compared HLA-associated TCR beta chains with equally common others, the HLA-associated chains turned out to be more clonally expanded and to have lower generation probabilities. Cytomegalovirus association was assigned to about 150 TCR beta chains.

This PCR relied on a set of 60 Vbeta primers and 13 Jbeta primers. Sequencing was performed with immunoSEQ multiplex PCR; in TCRdb, only in-frame clones are kept and a portion is missing. The sample has 95,000 to 100,000 clones, 76% seen once. Germline assignment: CDR1 MNHEY and CDR2 SMNVEV (reference sequence). The CDR3 is 15 amino acids. The V gene end was trimmed by 10 bases and the J gene end by 4 bases; junction bases not matched to a gene: 10. Sequencing was carried out using PBMCs. The rearrangement joins TRBV27 to TRBJ2-7; 13 bases align to TRBD2. The TCR comes from a man aged 35-49 years in good health and CMV-seronegative. CDR3 in DNA: TGTGCCACCCGCCCTGGACTAGCGGGAGCTTACGAGCAGTACTTC. Translating gives CATRPGLAGAYEQYF.